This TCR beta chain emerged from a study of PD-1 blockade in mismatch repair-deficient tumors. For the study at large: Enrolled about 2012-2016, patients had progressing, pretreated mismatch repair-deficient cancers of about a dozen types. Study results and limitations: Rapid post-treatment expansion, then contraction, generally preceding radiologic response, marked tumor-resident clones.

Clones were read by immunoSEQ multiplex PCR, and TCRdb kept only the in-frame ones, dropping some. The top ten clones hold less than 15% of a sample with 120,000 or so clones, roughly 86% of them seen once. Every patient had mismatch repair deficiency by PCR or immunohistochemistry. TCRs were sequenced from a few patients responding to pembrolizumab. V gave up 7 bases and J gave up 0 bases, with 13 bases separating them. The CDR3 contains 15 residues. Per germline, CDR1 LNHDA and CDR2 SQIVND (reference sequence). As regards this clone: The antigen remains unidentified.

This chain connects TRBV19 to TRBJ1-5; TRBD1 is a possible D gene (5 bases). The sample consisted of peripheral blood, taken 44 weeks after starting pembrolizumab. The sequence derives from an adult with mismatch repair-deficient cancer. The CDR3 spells CASTETGYSNQPQHF. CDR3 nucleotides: TGTGCCAGTACCGAAACAGGTTATAGCAATCAGCCCCAGCATTTT.